Listed below are T cell receptor beta chains from one sample, sequenced in a study of identical twins. TCRdb redid the calling of the 5' RACE reads with MiXCR, one entry per CDR3 protein. The table records around 490,000 distinct CDR3 sequences, 20% to 25% of them present only once. These records were also assigned to another study, of yellow fever vaccine responses in identical twins.

Sequencing used CD4+ T cells sorted from blood. Receptor source: a woman aged 18 to 35 in good health. Each CDR3 is given with its conserved first and last residue. The D gene is left open where the match is weak. Clone size is given for some rows only: seen once, a few or many times, or a class if the clone is expanded.

CDR3nt: TGTGCCAGCAGTCCAGGCGGGACAGGGGACACCTACGAGCAGTACTTC; CDR3aa: CASSPGGTGDTYEQYF; abundance: few; v_gene: TRBV28; j_gene: TRBJ2-7; d_gene: TRBD1
CDR3nt: TGCGCCAGCAGAAACCAGCGGGGGGGCCCCGGGGAGCTGTTTTTT; CDR3aa: CASRNQRGGPGELFF; abundance: -; v_gene: TRBV5-1; j_gene: TRBJ2-2; d_gene: TRBD2
CDR3nt: TGCGCCAGCAGCCAAGAACCGGGACAGGTTCACTTCTTC; CDR3aa: CASSQEPGQVHFF; abundance: -; v_gene: TRBV4-1; j_gene: TRBJ2-1; d_gene: TRBD1
CDR3nt: TGCGCCAGCAGCCTGGGACGGGACTCGAACTATGGCTACACCTTC; CDR3aa: CASSLGRDSNYGYTF; abundance: -; v_gene: TRBV5-1; j_gene: TRBJ1-2; d_gene: -
CDR3nt: TGTGCCAGTAGTCGCTCCCCCAACTTTCAAGAGACCCAGTACTTC; CDR3aa: CASSRSPNFQETQYF; abundance: -; v_gene: TRBV19; j_gene: TRBJ2-5; d_gene: -
CDR3nt: TGTGCCAGCAGTATATCAGGGCGGCAGCCCCAGCATTTT; CDR3aa: CASSISGRQPQHF; abundance: few; v_gene: TRBV12-3/TRBV12-4; j_gene: TRBJ1-5; d_gene: -
CDR3nt: TGTGCCAGCAGTTTATCCGGCTACGGCACAGATACGCAGTATTTT; CDR3aa: CASSLSGYGTDTQYF; abundance: -; v_gene: TRBV12-3/TRBV12-4; j_gene: TRBJ2-3; d_gene: -
CDR3nt: TGTGCCAGCAGCCAACGGAGTAGCGGGACATACAATGAGCAGTTCTTC; CDR3aa: CASSQRSSGTYNEQFF; abundance: -; v_gene: TRBV3-1; j_gene: TRBJ2-1; d_gene: TRBD2
CDR3nt: TGCGCCAGCTTTCCAACCCAGGGTCGCACCGGGGAGCTGTTTTTT; CDR3aa: CASFPTQGRTGELFF; abundance: -; v_gene: TRBV10-2; j_gene: TRBJ2-2; d_gene: -
CDR3nt: TGTGCCAGCAGCTCGACCGGGACAGGGGCAGATACGCAGTATTTT; CDR3aa: CASSSTGTGADTQYF; abundance: -; v_gene: TRBV7-3; j_gene: TRBJ2-3; d_gene: TRBD1
CDR3nt: TGCAGTGCTGCATCCGGGACAGGCCTTGTCGGGACCTACGAGCAGTACTTC; CDR3aa: CSAASGTGLVGTYEQYF; abundance: few; v_gene: TRBV20-1; j_gene: TRBJ2-7; d_gene: TRBD1
CDR3nt: TGTGCCAGCAGTTTCAAGGTAGCAACTGGCTACACCTTC; CDR3aa: CASSFKVATGYTF; abundance: -; v_gene: TRBV12-3/TRBV12-4; j_gene: TRBJ1-2; d_gene: -
CDR3nt: TGTGCCAGCAGCCTTCGGACAGGGTATGTCTCTGGGGCCAACGTCCTGACTTTC; CDR3aa: CASSLRTGYVSGANVLTF; abundance: few; v_gene: TRBV3-1; j_gene: TRBJ2-6; d_gene: TRBD1
CDR3nt: TGTGCCAGCAACCTAGGGGACACATATGGCTACACCTTC; CDR3aa: CASNLGDTYGYTF; abundance: many; v_gene: TRBV12-3/TRBV12-4; j_gene: TRBJ1-2; d_gene: -
CDR3nt: TGTGCCACCAGTGATTTCGTCGGCCCGGCCCAAGAGACCCAGTACTTC; CDR3aa: CATSDFVGPAQETQYF; abundance: -; v_gene: TRBV24-1; j_gene: TRBJ2-5; d_gene: -
CDR3nt: TGTGCCAGCAGTCAGGGACTAACCATTACAATGAAGCAGTTCTTC; CDR3aa: CASSQGLTITMKQFF; abundance: -; v_gene: TRBV6-5; j_gene: TRBJ2-1; d_gene: TRBD2
CDR3nt: TGTGCCAGCAATCCCTCGGGACTCTCCTCCGGGACTAGCTCGTATACGCAGTATTTT; CDR3aa: CASNPSGLSSGTSSYTQYF; abundance: -; v_gene: TRBV2; j_gene: TRBJ2-3; d_gene: TRBD2
CDR3nt: TGTGCCACCAGCGGGCCAGCGGGAGGGCCTAGGGAGCAGTTCTTC; CDR3aa: CATSGPAGGPREQFF; abundance: -; v_gene: TRBV15; j_gene: TRBJ2-1; d_gene: TRBD2
CDR3nt: TGCAGTGCTAGAGATCCTACTCTGGAGACCCAGTACTTC; CDR3aa: CSARDPTLETQYF; abundance: few; v_gene: TRBV20-1; j_gene: TRBJ2-5; d_gene: -
CDR3nt: TGTGCCAGCAGCCACGGGGGCGGCTGGTTCTTC; CDR3aa: CASSHGGGWFF; abundance: -; v_gene: TRBV6-5; j_gene: TRBJ2-1; d_gene: -
CDR3nt: TGCAGTGCACGGGGGCGGGAGGTGCACAATGAGCAGTTCTTC; CDR3aa: CSARGREVHNEQFF; abundance: -; v_gene: TRBV20-1; j_gene: TRBJ2-1; d_gene: TRBD2
CDR3nt: TGCGCCAGCAGCCCCGGGTGGGGCACTGAAGCTTTCTTT; CDR3aa: CASSPGWGTEAFF; abundance: few; v_gene: TRBV5-1; j_gene: TRBJ1-1; d_gene: -
CDR3nt: TGCGCCAGCAGCCAAGATCGCTCCGGCGGGGCCTCCTACAATGAGCAGTTCTTC; CDR3aa: CASSQDRSGGASYNEQFF; abundance: -; v_gene: TRBV4-1; j_gene: TRBJ2-1; d_gene: -
CDR3nt: TGTGCCACCAGCAGAGTCGGCCTAGCGTATACCAATGAGCAGTTCTTC; CDR3aa: CATSRVGLAYTNEQFF; abundance: -; v_gene: TRBV15; j_gene: TRBJ2-1; d_gene: -
CDR3nt: TGTGCCAGCAGTGTCCAACTTCACAATGAGCAGTTCTTC; CDR3aa: CASSVQLHNEQFF; abundance: few; v_gene: TRBV2; j_gene: TRBJ2-1; d_gene: -
CDR3nt: TGTGCCAGCAGTTTAATTCGGGGTAGTGAGCAGTTCTTC; CDR3aa: CASSLIRGSEQFF; abundance: -; v_gene: TRBV28; j_gene: TRBJ2-1; d_gene: -
CDR3nt: TGCAGTGCCAGAGGGCGGGAGGGCTCATACGAGCAGTACTTC; CDR3aa: CSARGREGSYEQYF; abundance: -; v_gene: TRBV20-1; j_gene: TRBJ2-7; d_gene: TRBD2
CDR3nt: TGTGCCAGCAGGACGACAGGGGATTCACCCCTCCACTTT; CDR3aa: CASRTTGDSPLHF; abundance: few; v_gene: TRBV12-3/TRBV12-4; j_gene: TRBJ1-6; d_gene: TRBD1
CDR3nt: TGCAGTGCTAGAGCCCAGGGTCGCTCTGGGGCCAACGTCCTGACTTTC; CDR3aa: CSARAQGRSGANVLTF; abundance: -; v_gene: TRBV20-1; j_gene: TRBJ2-6; d_gene: -
CDR3nt: TGTGCCAGCAGCAAAAGGGTCGGCGGGGGCTACGAGCAGTACTTC; CDR3aa: CASSKRVGGGYEQYF; abundance: few; v_gene: TRBV6-2/TRBV6-3; j_gene: TRBJ2-7; d_gene: TRBD2